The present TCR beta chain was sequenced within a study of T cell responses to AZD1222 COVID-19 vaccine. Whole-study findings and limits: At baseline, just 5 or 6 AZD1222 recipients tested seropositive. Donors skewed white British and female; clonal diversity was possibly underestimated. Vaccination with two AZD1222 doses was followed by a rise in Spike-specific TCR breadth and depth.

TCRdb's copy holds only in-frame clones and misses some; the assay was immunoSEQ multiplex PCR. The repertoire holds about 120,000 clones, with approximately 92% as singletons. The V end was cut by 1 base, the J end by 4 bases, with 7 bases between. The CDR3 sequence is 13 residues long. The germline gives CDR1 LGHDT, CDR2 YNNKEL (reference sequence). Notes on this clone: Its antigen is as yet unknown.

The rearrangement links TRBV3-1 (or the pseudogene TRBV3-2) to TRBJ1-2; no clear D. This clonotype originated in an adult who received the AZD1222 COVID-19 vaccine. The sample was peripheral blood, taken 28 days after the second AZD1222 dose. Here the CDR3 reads CASSQASGYGYTF. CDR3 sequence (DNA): TGTGCCAGCAGCCAAGCGTCGGGCTATGGCTACACCTTC.